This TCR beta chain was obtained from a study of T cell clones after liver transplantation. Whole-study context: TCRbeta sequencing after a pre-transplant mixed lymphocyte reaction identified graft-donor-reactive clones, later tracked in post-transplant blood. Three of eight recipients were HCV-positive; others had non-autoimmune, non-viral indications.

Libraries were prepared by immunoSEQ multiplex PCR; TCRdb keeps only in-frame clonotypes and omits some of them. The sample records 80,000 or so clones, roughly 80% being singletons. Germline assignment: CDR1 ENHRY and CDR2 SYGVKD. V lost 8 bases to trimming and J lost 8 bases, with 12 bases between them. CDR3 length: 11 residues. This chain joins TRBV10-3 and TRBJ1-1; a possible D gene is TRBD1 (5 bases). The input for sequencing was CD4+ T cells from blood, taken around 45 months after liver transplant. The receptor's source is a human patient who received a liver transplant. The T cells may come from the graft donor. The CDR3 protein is CAIRDAREAFF. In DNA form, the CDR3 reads TGTGCCATCCGGGACGCCAGAGAAGCTTTCTTT.